The 28 T cell receptor beta chains given below trace back to one sample, sequenced in a study of cytomegalovirus exposure and HLA in healthy donors. Generated by immunoSEQ multiplex PCR, the TCRdb table keeps only in-frame clones and is missing some. The sample shows about 360,000 clones, 86% of them seen only once. The sequencing sample was made of PBMCs. The receptor source for this set is a woman between 18 and 29 years old in good health and CMV-seronegative.

The CDR3 spells CASSLSNRDEQYF. The CDR3 coding sequence is TGTGCCAGCAGCTTATCGAACCGGGACGAGCAGTACTTC. The chain has TRBV7-9 and TRBJ2-7; no clear D gene. The germline gives CDR1 SEHNR, CDR2 FQNEAQ (reference sequence). The CDR3 runs to 13 residues. With 2 bases removed from V and 5 bases from J, the gap between germline ends came to 10 bases.

The CDR3 DNA reads TGTGCCAGCAGCACTCATCACCCCACCGGACAGGGGGCCTCTAGCAATCAGCCCCAGCATTTT. It translates to CASSTHHPTGQGASSNQPQHF. The rearrangement joins TRBV28 to TRBJ1-5; 11 bases are a match to TRBD1. J lost 0 bases, V lost 6 bases, and 19 bases had no gene match. CDR3 length equals 21 residues. Germline values: CDR1 MDHEN, CDR2 SYDVKM.

V gene TRBV6-4 combines with J gene TRBJ2-1; D perhaps matches TRBD2 (6 bases). The V and J ends lost 5 bases and 7 bases respectively, with 15 bases between them. CDR1 and CDR2 (germline): MRHNA, SNTAGT. The CDR3 runs 14 residues. Written as DNA, the CDR3 is TGTGCCAGCAGTCCTCGCGGGGCGCAGAATGAGCAGTTCTTC. Its protein is CASSPRGAQNEQFF.

The chain combines TRBV6-1 with TRBJ2-5; 11 bases match TRBD2. The CDR3 runs 13 residues. Germline lookup yields CDR1 MNHNS and CDR2 SASEGT. V dropped 10 bases and J dropped 8; count of bases not matched to a gene: 9. CDR3 in amino acids: CAISSGGRGTQYF. For the CDR3, the DNA is TGTGCCATCTCTAGCGGGGGGCGTGGAACCCAGTACTTC.

The chain carries TRBV18 and TRBJ2-5; 8 bases are shared with TRBD2. The germline CDR1 and CDR2 sequences are KGHSH and LQKENI. The trim removed 0 bases at V and 0 bases at J, leaving 3 bases unmatched. The CDR3 runs 16 residues. The CDR3, as DNA: TGTGCCAGCTCACCACCGGGCGGGAGGAACCAAGAGACCCAGTACTTC. This gives the protein CASSPPGGRNQETQYF.

The genes are TRBV5-1 and TRBJ1-1; no clear D. V was clipped by 2 bases and J by 1 base, with 3 bases between them. CDR3 length: 12 residues. The germline gives CDR1 SGHRS, CDR2 YFSETQ. Written as DNA, the CDR3 is TGCGCCAGCAGCTTAGCGAACACTGAAGCTTTCTTT. Residues: CASSLANTEAFF.

The CDR3 DNA reads TGTGCCAGCAGTACTACAGGGGATCAGCCCCAGCATTTT. As protein: CASSTTGDQPQHF. The genes are TRBV6-1 and TRBJ1-5; 7 bases are a match to TRBD1. Trimming took 5 bases from V and 5 from J; bases not matched to a gene: 3. Germline values: CDR1 MNHNS, CDR2 SASEGT. The CDR3 is 13 amino acids.

This chain uses TRBV28 with TRBJ2-2, with D possibly TRBD2 on 7 matching bases. Germline V CDR1 and CDR2: MDHEN, SYDVKM. The CDR3 totals 17 residues. Trimming pared 3 bases from V and 3 bases from J, leaving 17 bases between. The CDR3 reads CASSFPAGARDTGELFF. CDR3 sequence (DNA): TGTGCCAGCAGTTTTCCCGCGGGGGCGCGTGACACCGGGGAGCTGTTTTTT.

This clone was detected only once. The genes are TRBV19 and TRBJ2-1; TRBD2 matches at 9 bases. Trimming at V came to 3 bases and at J to 0 bases, leaving 12 bases not matched to a gene. The CDR3 has 19 residues. Germline V CDR1 and CDR2: LNHDA, SQIVND (reference sequence). CDR3 nucleotide sequence: TGTGCCAGTAGTATTAGCGGGGGCCGAAGCCATAGCTCCTACAATGAGCAGTTCTTC. Protein sequence: CASSISGGRSHSSYNEQFF. Combining the CDR3 with reference TRBV19 and TRBJ2-1 gives the whole variable domain DGGITQSPKYLFRKEGQNVTLSCEQNLNHDAMYWYRQDPGQGLRLIYYSQIVNDFQKGDIAEGYSVSREKKESFPLTVTSAQKNPTAFYLCASSISGGRSHSSYNEQFFGPGTRLTVL.

The chain combines TRBV27 with TRBJ2-6; D is perhaps TRBD2 (5 bases). The V gene lost 5 bases and the J gene lost 2 bases, with 10 bases spanning the gap. The germline CDR1 and CDR2 sequences are MNHEY and SMNVEV (reference sequence). The CDR3 length is 15 residues. CDR3 region: CASSGRGTGANVLTF. The CDR3 DNA reads TGTGCCAGCAGTGGAAGAGGGACTGGGGCCAACGTCCTGACTTTC.

CDR3 nucleotides: TGTGCCAGCAGTTTAGGAGGGACAGGGGCTACCTACGAGCAGTACTTC. Its protein is CASSLGGTGATYEQYF. The chain couples TRBV27 to TRBJ2-7, with 10 positions matching TRBD1. The germline gives CDR1 MNHEY, CDR2 SMNVEV (reference sequence). This CDR3 has 16 amino acids. With V trimmed by 2 bases and J by 2 bases, 6 bases remained unmatched.

The V gene is TRBV5-1, the J gene TRBJ2-1, with 8 bases aligning to TRBD1. The CDR3 is 13 residues long. V lost 5 bases to trimming and J lost 14 bases; unmatched junction nucleotides: 12. Germline CDR1 and CDR2: SGHRS and YFSETQ. DNA for the CDR3: TGCGCCAGCAGTCCCGAAGCAGGGGGCTCCAAGTTCTTC. Its protein product is CASSPEAGGSKFF.

This clone was seen a single time. The chain combines TRBV30 with TRBJ2-1; TRBD2 matches at 9 bases. Germline CDR1 is GTSNPN and CDR2 is SVGIG (reference sequence). With 3 bases clipped from V and 9 bases from J, the junction kept 15 bases outside the gene matches. The CDR3 is 16 residues long. The CDR3 reads CAWRSLRAGGLGEQFF. In DNA form, the CDR3 reads TGTGCCTGGAGATCCCTCCGAGCGGGAGGTTTAGGTGAGCAGTTCTTC.

V is TRBV2 and J is TRBJ1-5; D is possibly TRBD1 (5 bases). Germline CDR1 is SNHLY and CDR2 is FYNNEI. V dropped 6 bases and J dropped 7 bases, with 13 bases sitting between them. There are 13 residues in the CDR3. The CDR3 bases are TGTGCCAGCAGCCAGGGTCCCGGCCAGCCCCAGCATTTT. Its protein product is CASSQGPGQPQHF.

This chain links TRBV18 with TRBJ1-6, with TRBD1 identical over 11 bases. The CDR3 is 16 residues long. CDR1 is KGHSH and CDR2 is LQKENI in the germline V gene. With V trimmed by 3 bases and J by 8 bases, 6 bases remained unmatched. The chain's CDR3 is CASSPTRDRGDSPLHF. In nucleotides, the CDR3 is TGTGCCAGCTCACCGACGCGGGACAGGGGGGATTCACCCCTCCACTTT.

The gene calls are TRBV15 and TRBJ2-1; possible D gene TRBD2, 6 bases. The CDR3 totals 15 residues. V lost 5 bases and J 4 bases, leaving 15 bases between the germline ends. Germline CDR1 LNHNV, CDR2 YYDKDF (reference sequence). CDR3 amino acids: CATSAQSEGYNEQFF. The CDR3 nucleotides are TGTGCCACCAGCGCACAGTCGGAGGGGTACAATGAGCAGTTCTTC.

The J gene is TRBJ2-1, the V gene TRBV11-2; TRBD2 matches at 11 bases. Germline V gene data show CDR1 as SGHAT and CDR2 as FQNNGV. V was pared by 3 bases and J by 4 bases, with 5 bases of the junction left unmatched. The CDR3 consists of 16 residues. CDR3 nucleotides: TGTGCCAGCAGCTTGGCGGTAGCGGGGGGGTACAATGAGCAGTTCTTC. Translating it yields CASSLAVAGGYNEQFF.

This clone has a single count. CDR3 in DNA: TGTGCCAGCAGCAGGAAAAACACTGAAGCTTTCTTT. It translates to CASSRKNTEAFF. The chain uses TRBV27 and TRBJ1-1; D unresolved. Deletions cut 6 bases from V and 2 bases from J, with 7 bases between. This CDR3 is 12 amino acids long. Germline V gives CDR1 MNHEY, CDR2 SMNVEV (reference sequence).

The rearrangement uses TRBV30 and TRBJ2-7, with D perhaps matching TRBD1 (6 bases). The V and J ends lost 1 base and 5 bases respectively, with 12 bases between them. Germline-derived CDR1 and CDR2 are GTSNPN and SVGIG (reference sequence). The CDR3 is 13 amino acids. The CDR3, as DNA: TGTGCCTGGAGTGGGGGGCCCAGGGACGAGCAGTACTTC. This encodes CAWSGGPRDEQYF.

The chain uses TRBV5-1 and TRBJ1-1; 7 nucleotides line up with TRBD1. Germline trimming cut 3 bases from V and 0 bases from J; bases unmatched to any gene: 5. Germline assignment: CDR1 SGHRS and CDR2 YFSETQ. This CDR3 has 15 amino acids. CDR3 sequence: CASSSRDSMNTEAFF. The CDR3 DNA follows: TGCGCCAGCAGCTCCCGGGACAGCATGAACACTGAAGCTTTCTTT.

The chain has TRBV27 and TRBJ2-3, with TRBD1 matching over 8 bases. Looked up from germline, CDR1 is MNHEY and CDR2 is SMNVEV (reference sequence). CDR3 length: 13 residues. V shed 3 bases and J 5 bases; nucleotides not matched to a gene: 1. The CDR3 region is CASSFGQGDTQYF. As DNA, the CDR3 is TGTGCCAGCAGTTTCGGACAGGGAGATACGCAGTATTTT.

The V gene is TRBV5-1, the J gene TRBJ1-6; possible D gene TRBD1, 6 bases. V shed 0 bases and J shed 7 bases, with 11 bases lying between them. The CDR3 totals 15 residues. CDR1 SGHRS and CDR2 YFSETQ come from the germline V gene. CDR3 loop: CASSLGGGENSPLHF. In nucleotides, the CDR3 is TGCGCCAGCAGCTTGGGCGGGGGCGAGAATTCACCCCTCCACTTT.

The chain joins TRBV6-1 to TRBJ2-7; D remains unclear. CDR1 MNHNS and CDR2 SASEGT come from the germline V gene. The CDR3 length is 13 residues. Deletions cut 1 base from V and 4 bases from J, with 8 bases between. CDR3 in amino acids: CASSEDYRYEQYF. The CDR3 coding sequence is TGTGCCAGCAGTGAAGACTATCGTTACGAGCAGTACTTC.

This clone was seen only a few times. The chain employs TRBV19 and TRBJ1-1; 7 bases map to TRBD1. This CDR3 region has 14 residues. Germline V CDR1 and CDR2: LNHDA, SQIVND (reference sequence). With V trimmed by 7 bases and J by 2 bases, 7 bases remained unmatched. The CDR3: CASKPGTANTEAFF. The CDR3 coding sequence is TGTGCCAGTAAGCCCGGGACAGCTAACACTGAAGCTTTCTTT. Combining the CDR3 with reference TRBV19 and TRBJ1-1 gives the whole variable domain DGGITQSPKYLFRKEGQNVTLSCEQNLNHDAMYWYRQDPGQGLRLIYYSQIVNDFQKGDIAEGYSVSREKKESFPLTVTSAQKNPTAFYLCASKPGTANTEAFFGQGTRLTVV.

This clone has just one count. The CDR3 coding sequence is TGTGCCAGCATCCCGACAGGGACATATGGCTACACCTTC. Translation gives CASIPTGTYGYTF. This chain uses TRBV6-1 with TRBJ1-2, with TRBD1 identical over 7 bases. J was trimmed by 5 bases and V by 7 bases; bases with no gene match: 7. The CDR3 is 13 residues long. Germline V gives CDR1 MNHNS, CDR2 SASEGT.

The chain uses TRBV5-6 and TRBJ1-1; D not certain. Trimming pared 2 bases from V and 4 bases from J, leaving 12 bases between. The CDR3 is 14 amino acids. Germline loops: CDR1 SGHDT, CDR2 YYEEEE. The CDR3 reads CASSFRKLGTEAFF. The CDR3 DNA reads TGTGCCAGCAGCTTCAGGAAGTTGGGCACTGAAGCTTTCTTT.

Details on this clone: Other DNA variants within this sample encode the same CDR3. The rearrangement uses TRBV27 and TRBJ1-5; TRBD1 is a possible D gene (6 bases). V was shortened by 4 bases and J by 5 bases, with 12 bases between the two germline ends. CDR1 is MNHEY, CDR2 SMNVEV, per germline (reference sequence). The CDR3 is 14 amino acids. The CDR3 region has the DNA TGTGCCAGCAGTTCCGGACAGTCCCATCAGCCCCAGCATTTT. Protein sequence: CASSSGQSHQPQHF.

This chain links TRBV2 with TRBJ2-5; 8 nucleotides line up with TRBD2. This CDR3 has 18 amino acids. The ends lost 6 bases at V and 5 bases at J; junction bases unmatched: 20. Germline values: CDR1 SNHLY, CDR2 FYNNEI. The chain's CDR3 is CASSKGVVLPGLGETQYF. The CDR3 bases are TGTGCCAGCAGCAAGGGGGTCGTCCTTCCGGGACTAGGGGAGACCCAGTACTTC.